This entry features one T cell receptor (beta chain) sequence. Trimming shortened V by 6 bases and J by 1 base, and 18 bases separated the two germline ends. The CDR3 sequence is 16 residues long. CDR1 and CDR2 (germline): KGHSH, LQKENI. The data are from a study of blood T cell repertoires in COVID-19. Original data processing: Reference gene primer amplification in the assay estimated nucleated cell counts. The assay was immunoSEQ multiplex PCR, and TCRdb's table has in-frame clones only and misses some. V and J calls and clone size are as listed in that table; D and trimming were resolved from the DNA. The sample lists a few hundred thousand clones, about 81% seen once, with about 10% in the top ten. Cohort assignment relied on participant-reported clinical history. Donors in Cohort 3 counted as recovered after two negative PCRs, clearance, or symptom resolution.

Sequencing was done on a sample of PBMCs or T cells enriched from blood (not recorded which). The TCR was taken from a man aged 40-49 years who had recovered from COVID-19. The genes are TRBV18 and TRBJ1-1; the D gene is possibly TRBD1 (5 bases). This chain's CDR3 is CASSLLTGTTNTEAFF. As DNA, the CDR3 is TGTGCCAGCTCGCTTCTAACCGGGACTACGAACACTGAAGCTTTCTTT.